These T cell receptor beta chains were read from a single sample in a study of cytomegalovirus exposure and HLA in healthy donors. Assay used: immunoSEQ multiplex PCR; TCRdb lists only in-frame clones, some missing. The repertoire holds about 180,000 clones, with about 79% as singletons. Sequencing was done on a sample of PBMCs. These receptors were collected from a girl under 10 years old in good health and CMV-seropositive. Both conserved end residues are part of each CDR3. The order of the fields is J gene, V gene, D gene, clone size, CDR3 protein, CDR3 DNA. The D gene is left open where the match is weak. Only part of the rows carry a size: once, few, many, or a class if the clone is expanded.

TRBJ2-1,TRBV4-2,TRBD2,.,CASSQRMRGAHSYNEQFF,TGTGCCAGCAGCCAAAGGATGCGGGGGGCCCACTCCTACAATGAGCAGTTCTTC
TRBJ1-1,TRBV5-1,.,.,CASSLIFLQGMNTEAFF,TGCGCCAGCAGCCTGATTTTTCTCCAGGGGATGAACACTGAAGCTTTCTTT
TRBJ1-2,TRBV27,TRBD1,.,CASSRTGEGYGYTF,TGTGCCAGCAGTAGGACAGGGGAGGGCTATGGCTACACCTTC
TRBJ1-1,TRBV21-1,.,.,CASSKVCERGTEAFF,TGTGCCAGCAGCAAAGTGTGCGAAAGAGGCACTGAAGCTTTCTTT
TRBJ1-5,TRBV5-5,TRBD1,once,CASSPGTGRNQPQHF,TGTGCCAGCAGCCCGGGGACAGGACGGAATCAGCCCCAGCATTTT
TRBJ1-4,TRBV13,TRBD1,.,CASSLSGTGNEKLFF,TGTGCCAGCAGCTTATCCGGGACAGGCAATGAAAAACTGTTTTTT
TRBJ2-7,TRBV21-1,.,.,CASSIPGTGLDEQYF,TGTGCCAGCAGCATACCCGGGACAGGCTTGGACGAGCAGTACTTC
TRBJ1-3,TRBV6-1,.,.,CASSADTGNTIYF,TGTGCCAGCAGCGCCGACACAGGAAACACCATATATTTT
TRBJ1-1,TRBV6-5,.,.,CASSFSGGNTEAFF,TGTGCCAGCAGTTTCTCCGGGGGTAACACTGAAGCTTTCTTT
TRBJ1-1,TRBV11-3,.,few,CASSSTGNTEAFF,TGTGCCAGCAGCTCGACAGGGAACACTGAAGCTTTCTTT
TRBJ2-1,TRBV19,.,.,CASSFGTPTNEQFF,TGTGCCAGTAGTTTCGGGACTCCTACCAATGAGCAGTTCTTC
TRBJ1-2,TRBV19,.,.,CATQGYGYTF,TGTGCCACCCAGGGTTATGGCTACACCTTC
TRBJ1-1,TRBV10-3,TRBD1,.,CAIRDRGSLNTEAFF,TGTGCCATCAGGGACAGGGGCTCCCTGAACACTGAAGCTTTCTTT
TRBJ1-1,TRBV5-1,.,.,CASSLFPWTEMNTEAFF,TGCGCCAGCAGCTTGTTCCCGTGGACAGAAATGAACACTGAAGCTTTCTTT
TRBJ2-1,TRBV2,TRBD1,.,CASLQQGASSYNEQFF,TGTGCCAGCCTACAACAGGGGGCCAGCTCCTACAATGAGCAGTTCTTC